The 25 T cell receptor beta chains listed next were all sequenced from one sample in a study of blood T cell repertoires in COVID-19. The repertoire was sequenced with immunoSEQ multiplex PCR; TCRdb's copy has only in-frame clones and lacks some. The table records about 240,000 clones, more than 75% of them present only once. Specimen: peripheral blood. The receptors originated from a man aged 80 or over with acute or convalescent COVID-19.

The rearrangement uses TRBV18 and TRBJ1-5, with 7 bases lining up with TRBD1. The CDR3 has 14 amino acids. From germline, CDR1 is KGHSH and CDR2 LQKENI. V lost 3 bases, J lost 6 bases, and 5 bases stayed unmatched. The CDR3 region has the DNA TGTGCCAGCTCACCCTCGGACAGGAGTCAGCCCCAGCATTTT. Amino acid sequence: CASSPSDRSQPQHF.

The CDR3 is CASSLVRDGYTF. Here the CDR3 DNA reads TGTGCCAGCAGCTTGGTTCGGGATGGCTACACCTTC. The V and J genes are TRBV5-4 and TRBJ1-2; D is unresolved. This CDR3 spans 12 amino acids. The germline V gene encodes CDR1 SGHNT and CDR2 YYREEE (reference sequence). Trimming pared 0 bases from V and 6 bases from J, leaving 6 bases between.

The rearrangement joins TRBV4-3 to TRBJ1-1; the D is unclear. CDR3 length: 14 residues. Per germline, CDR1 LGHNA and CDR2 YSLEER. Trimming removed 1 base at V and 0 bases at J, with 6 bases between. CDR3 DNA sequence: TGCGCCAGCAGCCAAGGACTCGTGAACACTGAAGCTTTCTTT. Amino acid sequence: CASSQGLVNTEAFF.

This chain joins TRBV29-1 and TRBJ2-3; TRBD1 matches 12 bases. The CDR3 has 15 residues. After removal of 5 bases from V and 1 base from J, the junction contained 4 bases not matched to a gene. CDR1 is SQVTM and CDR2 is ANQGSEA in the germline V gene. The CDR3 DNA sequence: TGCAGCGTTTTAGGGACAGGGGGCGGCACAGATACGCAGTATTTT. Its protein is CSVLGTGGGTDTQYF.

V is TRBV5-4 and J is TRBJ2-7, with TRBD2 as a possible D gene (6 bases). Germline V lookup: CDR1 SGHNT, CDR2 YYREEE (reference sequence). V shed 2 bases and J shed 7 bases, with 22 bases lying between them. The CDR3 sequence is 16 residues long. The CDR3 DNA reads as TGTGCCAGCAGCTTCGGCGGGGCCCAATATTTTCGGGAGCAGTACTTC. Its translation is CASSFGGAQYFREQYF.

This rearrangement joins TRBV27 to TRBJ1-2; the D gene is possibly TRBD1 (6 bases). The V end was cut by 5 bases, the J end by 8 bases, with 24 bases between. The CDR3 is made up of 16 amino acids. Germline lookup yields CDR1 MNHEY and CDR2 SMNVEV (reference sequence). CDR3 nucleotide sequence: TGTGCCAGCAGTGACCCGGGGGGAGGGGGAGTGAGAGGCTACACCTTC. This sequence encodes CASSDPGGGGVRGYTF.

This rearrangement joins TRBV10-2 to TRBJ2-7; tentative D call: TRBD1 (6 bases). CDR1 and CDR2 from the germline V gene are WSHSY and SAAADI. With 4 bases removed from V and 2 bases from J, the gap between germline ends came to 18 bases. This CDR3 has 16 amino acids. The CDR3 coding sequence is TGCGCCAGCAGTGGGCCTCAGGGGATTGCACCCTACGAGCAGTACTTC. Protein: CASSGPQGIAPYEQYF.

The chain has TRBV4-3 and TRBJ1-4; 12 bases are shared with TRBD1. V lost 5 bases to trimming and J lost 8 bases; unmatched junction nucleotides: 9. Germline-derived CDR1 and CDR2 are LGHNA and YSLEER. CDR3 size: 16 residues. CDR3 amino acids: CASSSRDRGPGEKLFF. The CDR3 DNA reads TGCGCCAGCAGCAGCCGGGACAGGGGGCCTGGGGAAAAACTGTTTTTT.

This clone was detected once. V usage is TRBV21-1 and J usage is TRBJ1-2. TRBV21-1 is a documented pseudogene. The CDR3 is made up of 20 amino acids. CDR3 loop: CASSKLPRRSTILCSYGYTF. DNA for the CDR3: TGTGCCAGCAGCAAACTCCCGCGACGGAGCACCATTTTGTGTTCCTATGGCTACACCTTC.

V usage is TRBV28 and J usage is TRBJ2-1; 8 bases align to TRBD1. V shed 8 bases, J shed 5 bases, and the junction held 14 bases outside the gene matches. CDR1 and CDR2 (germline): MDHEN, SYDVKM. CDR3 size: 16 residues. For the CDR3, the DNA is TGTGCCAGCTCTCTCCAGGGGGCTAGGAACAACAATGAGCAGTTCTTC. This sequence encodes CASSLQGARNNNEQFF.

In DNA form, the CDR3 reads TGCAGTGCTAGTCTCCCCGGGAGCCCTAGCAATCAGCCCCAGCATTTT. Its translation is CSASLPGSPSNQPQHF. V gene TRBV20-1 combines with J gene TRBJ1-5; no clear D. The CDR3 length is 16 residues. Between the trimmed V and J ends, which lost 3 bases and 0 bases, there was a span of 15 bases. From germline, CDR1 is DFQATT and CDR2 SNEGSKA (reference sequence).

CDR3 protein: CASSQRGGDNQPQHF. The CDR3 nucleotides are TGTGCCAGCAGCCAACGGGGGGGGGACAATCAGCCCCAGCATTTT. The chain couples TRBV3-1 (or the pseudogene TRBV3-2) to TRBJ1-5; D is perhaps TRBD1 (5 bases). Per the germline V gene, CDR1 is LGHDT and CDR2 is YNNKEL (reference sequence). CDR3 length: 15 residues. Trimming took off 2 bases at V and 3 bases at J, with 11 bases between the two ends.

V is TRBV6-1 and J is TRBJ1-2, with D perhaps matching TRBD1 (6 bases). The CDR3 loop spans 15 amino acids. V lost 3 bases, J lost 2 bases, and 13 bases lay in between. Germline lookup yields CDR1 MNHNS and CDR2 SASEGT. The DNA for the CDR3 is TGTGCCAGCAGTGATGATATGACAGGCAACTATGGCTACACCTTC. Amino acid sequence: CASSDDMTGNYGYTF.

The chain links TRBV4-2 to TRBJ2-7; 8 nucleotides align to TRBD2. J was trimmed by 2 bases and V by 1 base; bases with no gene match: 4. There are 15 residues in the CDR3. Germline CDR1 is LGHNA and CDR2 is YNFKEQ. The CDR3 nucleotides read TGTGCCAGCAGCCAAGTAACGGGACTAGCCTACGAGCAGTACTTC. Amino acids: CASSQVTGLAYEQYF.

This chain uses TRBV5-4 with TRBJ1-6; D call uncertain. The CDR3 consists of 15 residues. In germline, CDR1 is SGHNT, CDR2 YYREEE (reference sequence). Trimming took 4 bases from V and 4 from J, leaving 12 bases between them. In nucleotides, the CDR3 is TGTGCCAGCAGCCCACCCGGGTCTTATAATTCACCCCTCCACTTT. This translates into CASSPPGSYNSPLHF.

For the CDR3, the DNA is TGTGCCAGCAGCCCCAGCCCAGGGACCTACGAGCAGTACTTC. Protein: CASSPSPGTYEQYF. The chain links TRBV7-2 to TRBJ2-7, with D tentatively TRBD1 (5 bases). V lost 5 bases to trimming and J lost 2 bases, with 13 bases between them. Per germline, CDR1 SGHTA and CDR2 FQGNSA. This CDR3 contains 14 residues.

This clone was recorded once. V usage is TRBV29-1 and J usage is TRBJ1-1; no clear D gene. Germline V gene data show CDR1 as SQVTM and CDR2 as ANQGSEA. This CDR3 has 11 amino acids. The V end was cut by 6 bases, the J end by 1 base, with 6 bases between. The CDR3 reads CSVQSNTEAFF. The CDR3 DNA is TGCAGCGTCCAATCGAACACTGAAGCTTTCTTT.

The chain couples TRBV7-8 to TRBJ2-6, with 9 bases that match TRBD2. The V gene's germline CDR1 is SGHVS and CDR2 FQNEAQ. The CDR3 covers 18 residues. V was pared by 6 bases and J by 0 bases, with 9 bases of the junction left unmatched. The CDR3 DNA sequence: TGTGCCAGCAGTTGGGTTCTTAGCGGGGGCTCTGGGGCCAACGTCCTGACTTTC. Translated, it gives CASSWVLSGGSGANVLTF.

The V and J genes are TRBV4-2 and TRBJ1-6; perhaps TRBD1 as D (6 bases). The germline CDR1 and CDR2 sequences are LGHNA and YNFKEQ. V lost 3 bases and J lost 7, with 10 bases in between. The length of the CDR3 is 14 residues. The CDR3 loop reads CASSHRTVNSPLHF. CDR3 in DNA: TGTGCCAGCAGCCATCGGACAGTCAATTCACCCCTCCACTTT.

The V gene is TRBV18, the J gene TRBJ2-5, with 10 bases aligning to TRBD1. The CDR3 has 15 residues. V shed 6 bases and J 5 bases; nucleotides not matched to a gene: 9. Germline values: CDR1 KGHSH, CDR2 LQKENI. The CDR3 DNA is TGTGCCAGCTCGCCCGGGACAGGGGTCCGGGAGACCCAGTACTTC. It specifies CASSPGTGVRETQYF.

This chain links TRBV7-3 with TRBJ2-1; D perhaps matches TRBD2 (5 bases). In germline, CDR1 is SGHTA, CDR2 FQGTGA. Trimming left V 1 base short and J 12 bases short, with 10 bases between. The CDR3 covers 12 residues. The CDR3 DNA is TGTGCCAGCAGCTTAAGAGCTAGCCCGCAGTTCTTC. Its protein product is CASSLRASPQFF. Full variable domain (outside the CDR3, taken from reference TRBV7-3 and TRBJ2-1): GAGVSQTPSNKVTEKGKYVELRCDPISGHTALYWYRQSLGQGPEFLIYFQGTGAADDSGLPNDRFFAVRPEGSVSTLKIQRTERGDSAVYLCASSLRASPQFFGPGTRLTVL.

The chain uses TRBV4-2 and TRBJ1-1; 9 nucleotides align to TRBD1. V gave up 3 bases and J gave up 7 bases; unmatched junction bases: 9. CDR1 is LGHNA and CDR2 is YNFKEQ in the germline V gene. The CDR3 sequence is 15 residues long. The chain's CDR3 is CASSQENRGLSEAFF. The CDR3 DNA sequence: TGTGCCAGCAGCCAGGAAAACAGGGGGCTGAGTGAAGCTTTCTTT.

V gene TRBV9 combines with J gene TRBJ2-1; tentatively, D is TRBD2 (7 bases). Germline CDR1 reads SGDLS; CDR2 reads YYNGEE. Trimming took off 0 bases at V and 4 bases at J, with 17 bases between the two ends. The CDR3 runs to 17 residues. The CDR3 DNA is TGTGCCAGCAGCGTAGGAGGGGGGAGGGCGGCGTACAATGAGCAGTTCTTC. Protein sequence: CASSVGGGRAAYNEQFF.

In the case of this clone: One end of the junction varies from germline; a read error may be responsible. The chain links TRBV29-1 to TRBJ1-2; D is perhaps TRBD1 (6 bases). This CDR3 has 12 amino acids. Germline CDR1 is SQVTM and CDR2 is ANQGSEA. CDR3 sequence (DNA): TGCAGCGTCGAAGGGACACAGGGTGGCTACACCTTC. Translated: CSVEGTQGGYTF.

The chain has TRBV15 and TRBJ1-4, with TRBD1 as a possible D gene (6 bases). Germline V CDR1 and CDR2: LNHNV, YYDKDF (reference sequence). V lost 8 bases, J lost 5 bases, and 9 bases lay in between. This CDR3 is built from 12 residues. This chain's CDR3 is CATSRGNEKLFF. CDR3 sequence (DNA): TGTGCCACCTCGAGGGGGAATGAAAAACTGTTTTTT.